These T cell receptor beta chains were read from a single sample in a study of T cell responses to AZD1222 COVID-19 vaccine. The assay was immunoSEQ multiplex PCR, and TCRdb's table has in-frame clones only and misses some. The sample consists of approximately 220,000 clones, 93% of them appearing once. The sequenced sample was peripheral blood, obtained on day 0 of MenACWY control vaccination. The receptors come from an adult in good health. Each CDR3 is given with its conserved first and last residue. The order of the fields is D gene, clone size, V gene, J gene, CDR3 DNA, CDR3 protein. A D gene is named only where the DNA matches it firmly. Only part of the rows carry a size: once, few, many, or a class if the clone is expanded.

d_call: TRBD1; clone_size: -; v_call: TRBV30; j_call: TRBJ1-4; cdr3_nt: TGTGCCTGGAGGTCAGGGACAGCGAATGAAAAACTGTTTTTT; cdr3_aa: CAWRSGTANEKLFF
d_call: TRBD1; clone_size: -; v_call: TRBV29-1; j_call: TRBJ1-4; cdr3_nt: TGCAGCGCCCGGACAGGGAGTGGTGAAAAACTGTTTTTT; cdr3_aa: CSARTGSGEKLFF
d_call: -; clone_size: -; v_call: TRBV5-1; j_call: TRBJ1-1; cdr3_nt: TGCGCCAGCAGCCTAGACAGGCGGGGTAGCCTAACTGAAGCTTTCTTT; cdr3_aa: CASSLDRRGSLTEAFF
d_call: -; clone_size: -; v_call: TRBV10-1; j_call: TRBJ2-2; cdr3_nt: TGCGCCAGCAGAACCCGGGACACTACCGGGGAGCTGTTTTTT; cdr3_aa: CASRTRDTTGELFF
d_call: -; clone_size: -; v_call: TRBV6-6; j_call: TRBJ1-2; cdr3_nt: TGTGCCAGCGCTCGGATAGTCTACTATGGCTACACCTTC; cdr3_aa: CASARIVYYGYTF
d_call: TRBD2; clone_size: -; v_call: TRBV10-3; j_call: TRBJ2-1; cdr3_nt: TGTGCCATCGGACGGACTAGCGGGGGGGCGGCCTACAATGAGCAGTTCTTC; cdr3_aa: CAIGRTSGGAAYNEQFF
d_call: -; clone_size: -; v_call: TRBV19; j_call: TRBJ1-2; cdr3_nt: TGTGCCACCTCGAAAGGGTCTCCGGGGGGCTACACCTTC; cdr3_aa: CATSKGSPGGYTF
d_call: -; clone_size: -; v_call: TRBV6-5; j_call: TRBJ1-5; cdr3_nt: TGTGCCAGCAGCCAAATGGGTAATAGCAATCAGCCCCAGCATTTT; cdr3_aa: CASSQMGNSNQPQHF
d_call: -; clone_size: -; v_call: TRBV5-5; j_call: TRBJ2-7; cdr3_nt: TGTGCCAGCAGCTTGGGGGGATCGTCCTACGAGCAGTACTTC; cdr3_aa: CASSLGGSSYEQYF
d_call: -; clone_size: -; v_call: TRBV11-3; j_call: TRBJ1-1; cdr3_nt: TGTGCCAGCAGCCCGCGCAGCAGCACTGAAGCTTTCTTT; cdr3_aa: CASSPRSSTEAFF
d_call: -; clone_size: -; v_call: TRBV3-1/TRBV3-2; j_call: TRBJ1-2; cdr3_nt: TGTGCCAGCAGCCAAGACTGGCGATCGGGGCATGGCTACACCTTC; cdr3_aa: CASSQDWRSGHGYTF
d_call: -; clone_size: -; v_call: TRBV30; j_call: TRBJ1-4; cdr3_nt: TGTGCCTGGAGTAGGGGCGATCTCGACGAAAAACTGTTTTTT; cdr3_aa: CAWSRGDLDEKLFF
d_call: -; clone_size: -; v_call: TRBV5-8; j_call: TRBJ1-3; cdr3_nt: TGTGCCAGCAGCTACGGGACGGTCGGCTCTGGAAACACCATATATTTT; cdr3_aa: CASSYGTVGSGNTIYF
d_call: -; clone_size: -; v_call: TRBV2; j_call: TRBJ1-2; cdr3_nt: TGTGCCAGCCCCTCAGAGGGTATCACCACTATCGGCTACACCTTC; cdr3_aa: CASPSEGITTIGYTF
d_call: -; clone_size: -; v_call: TRBV2; j_call: TRBJ1-1; cdr3_nt: TGTGCCAGCAAAAAAGGGACTCCTCGGGGCACTGAAGCTTTCTTT; cdr3_aa: CASKKGTPRGTEAFF
d_call: -; clone_size: -; v_call: TRBV19; j_call: TRBJ2-3; cdr3_nt: TGTGCCAGTAGTTTTGACATAAACACAGATACGCAGTATTTT; cdr3_aa: CASSFDINTDTQYF
d_call: -; clone_size: once; v_call: TRBV29-1; j_call: TRBJ1-1; cdr3_nt: TGCAGCGTTGAGCGGGGATCGAGGACTGAAGCTTTCTTT; cdr3_aa: CSVERGSRTEAFF
d_call: -; clone_size: -; v_call: TRBV7-2; j_call: TRBJ2-3; cdr3_nt: TGTGCCAGCAGCTTAGAGAGGGTAGATACGCAGTATTTT; cdr3_aa: CASSLERVDTQYF
d_call: TRBD2; clone_size: -; v_call: TRBV5-1; j_call: TRBJ2-1; cdr3_nt: TGCGCCAGCAGCACCCGACTAGCGGGGGGTTACAATGAGCAGTTCTTC; cdr3_aa: CASSTRLAGGYNEQFF
d_call: TRBD2; clone_size: -; v_call: TRBV4-3; j_call: TRBJ2-1; cdr3_nt: TGCGCCAGCAGCCAAAGATCCGGGGGGGCCTTCTTCGATGAGCAGTTCTTC; cdr3_aa: CASSQRSGGAFFDEQFF
d_call: -; clone_size: -; v_call: TRBV7-9; j_call: TRBJ1-5; cdr3_nt: TGTGCCAGCAGCGCCGCCACAGGGTCCGGCCAGCCCCAGCATTTT; cdr3_aa: CASSAATGSGQPQHF
d_call: -; clone_size: -; v_call: TRBV4-3; j_call: TRBJ2-3; cdr3_nt: TGCGCCAGCAGCCAAGATGGAGCCGGGACTAGCACAGATACGCAGTATTTT; cdr3_aa: CASSQDGAGTSTDTQYF
d_call: -; clone_size: once; v_call: TRBV6-5; j_call: TRBJ1-5; cdr3_nt: TGTGCCAGCAGTTACTCTCGGCTTTCGCCCCAGCATTTT; cdr3_aa: CASSYSRLSPQHF
d_call: -; clone_size: -; v_call: TRBV4-3; j_call: TRBJ1-1; cdr3_nt: TGCGCCAGCAGCCAAGACGGCCCGGTCGAAGCTTTCTTT; cdr3_aa: CASSQDGPVEAFF
d_call: -; clone_size: -; v_call: TRBV7-2; j_call: TRBJ2-3; cdr3_nt: TGTGCCAGCAGCTTCCCGGGGGCTAGCACAGATACGCAGTATTTT; cdr3_aa: CASSFPGASTDTQYF
d_call: -; clone_size: -; v_call: TRBV30; j_call: TRBJ1-6; cdr3_nt: TGTGCCTGGAGTGTACTAAGGGGGAATTCACCCCTCCACTTT; cdr3_aa: CAWSVLRGNSPLHF
d_call: TRBD2; clone_size: -; v_call: TRBV10-3; j_call: TRBJ2-3; cdr3_nt: TGTGCCATCAGTGAGTCTATACTAGCGGGGGGGCGAGATACGCAGTATTTT; cdr3_aa: CAISESILAGGRDTQYF
d_call: -; clone_size: -; v_call: TRBV11-1; j_call: TRBJ2-6; cdr3_nt: TGTGCCAGCAGCTTTCAGGGTGCCCTCGCGGCCAACGTCCTGACTTTC; cdr3_aa: CASSFQGALAANVLTF
d_call: -; clone_size: -; v_call: TRBV5-8; j_call: TRBJ2-3; cdr3_nt: TGTGCCAGCAGCTTGCCGGGGTCCGCAGATACGCAGTATTTT; cdr3_aa: CASSLPGSADTQYF
d_call: -; clone_size: -; v_call: TRBV30; j_call: TRBJ1-6; cdr3_nt: TGTGCCTGGAGTAGACGAGATTCACCCCTCCACTTT; cdr3_aa: CAWSRRDSPLHF
d_call: -; clone_size: once; v_call: TRBV25-1; j_call: TRBJ1-6; cdr3_nt: TGTGCCAGCAGTGAATACCCTCGGGGTTCACCCCTCCACTTT; cdr3_aa: CASSEYPRGSPLHF
d_call: TRBD2; clone_size: -; v_call: TRBV11-2; j_call: TRBJ2-3; cdr3_nt: TGTGCCAGCAGCTTAGCTAGCGGGGGGCCTAGCACAGATACGCAGTATTTT; cdr3_aa: CASSLASGGPSTDTQYF
d_call: -; clone_size: -; v_call: TRBV19; j_call: TRBJ1-1; cdr3_nt: TGTGCCAGTTCGACAACCTGGAGGGGGAACACTGAAGCTTTCTTT; cdr3_aa: CASSTTWRGNTEAFF
d_call: -; clone_size: -; v_call: TRBV21-1; j_call: TRBJ2-7; cdr3_nt: TGTGCCAGCACCCCGGGACAGGGGTCCCGTTTTGGGTACGAGCAGTACTTC; cdr3_aa: CASTPGQGSRFGYEQYF
d_call: -; clone_size: -; v_call: TRBV28; j_call: TRBJ2-2; cdr3_nt: TGTGCCGGCAGTCGACGGGTCGGGGTCCCCGGGGAGCTGTTTTTT; cdr3_aa: CAGSRRVGVPGELFF
d_call: -; clone_size: -; v_call: TRBV6-5; j_call: TRBJ2-7; cdr3_nt: TGTGCCAGCAGTTACTCGATAGGTGGTGGCACTGGGGGGCAGTACTTC; cdr3_aa: CASSYSIGGGTGGQYF
d_call: TRBD1; clone_size: -; v_call: TRBV2; j_call: TRBJ1-5; cdr3_nt: TGTGCCAGCAGTGGCCAGGGGGGGCGGCATCAGCCCCAGCATTTT; cdr3_aa: CASSGQGGRHQPQHF
d_call: TRBD1; clone_size: -; v_call: TRBV19; j_call: TRBJ2-1; cdr3_nt: TGTGCCAGTGGGGACAGGGGGCGACGCGGTGAGCAGTTCTTC; cdr3_aa: CASGDRGRRGEQFF
d_call: -; clone_size: once; v_call: TRBV28; j_call: TRBJ1-2; cdr3_nt: TGTGCCAGCAGGACTACACTCGGTCACTATGGCTACACCTTC; cdr3_aa: CASRTTLGHYGYTF
d_call: -; clone_size: -; v_call: TRBV4-1; j_call: TRBJ1-3; cdr3_nt: TGCGCCAGCAGCTCCCCCGGGGCAAGCTCTGGAAACACCATATATTTT; cdr3_aa: CASSSPGASSGNTIYF
d_call: -; clone_size: -; v_call: TRBV6-6; j_call: TRBJ1-3; cdr3_nt: TGTGCCAGCAGTTACCAGAGCTCTGGAAACACCATATATTTT; cdr3_aa: CASSYQSSGNTIYF
d_call: -; clone_size: -; v_call: TRBV7-9; j_call: TRBJ2-3; cdr3_nt: TGTGCCAGCAGCTTAGTCGTTAGTACAGATACGCAGTATTTT; cdr3_aa: CASSLVVSTDTQYF
d_call: -; clone_size: -; v_call: TRBV7-2; j_call: TRBJ2-1; cdr3_nt: TGTGCCAGCAGCTTAGCGAGCGAGGGACCCTACAATGAGCAGTTCTTC; cdr3_aa: CASSLASEGPYNEQFF
d_call: TRBD2; clone_size: -; v_call: TRBV9; j_call: TRBJ2-6; cdr3_nt: TGTGCCAGCAGCCTTGAGCGGGACGGGGCCAACGTCCTGACTTTC; cdr3_aa: CASSLERDGANVLTF
d_call: -; clone_size: -; v_call: TRBV12-3/TRBV12-4; j_call: TRBJ2-2; cdr3_nt: TGTGCCAGCAGTACGGGTCTCGGGGAGCTGTTTTTT; cdr3_aa: CASSTGLGELFF
d_call: -; clone_size: -; v_call: TRBV18; j_call: TRBJ2-5; cdr3_nt: TGTGCCAGCTCACCACCGGCCAGGGGAGGGGAGACCCAGTACTTC; cdr3_aa: CASSPPARGGETQYF
d_call: TRBD1; clone_size: -; v_call: TRBV5-1; j_call: TRBJ2-1; cdr3_nt: TGCGCCAGCAGTCCGGGACAGCCATACAATGAGCAGTTCTTC; cdr3_aa: CASSPGQPYNEQFF
d_call: -; clone_size: once; v_call: TRBV7-8; j_call: TRBJ1-3; cdr3_nt: TGTGCCAGCAGCTTAGAAGTTCTCAGCGCAAACACCATATATTTT; cdr3_aa: CASSLEVLSANTIYF
d_call: -; clone_size: -; v_call: TRBV12-3/TRBV12-4; j_call: TRBJ1-2; cdr3_nt: TGTGCCAGCAGTCCACAGGGAGGCTATGGCTACACCTTC; cdr3_aa: CASSPQGGYGYTF
d_call: -; clone_size: -; v_call: TRBV12-3/TRBV12-4; j_call: TRBJ1-1; cdr3_nt: TGTGCCAGCAGTTCTACAACGAACACTGAAGCTTTCTTT; cdr3_aa: CASSSTTNTEAFF
d_call: -; clone_size: -; v_call: TRBV13; j_call: TRBJ2-2; cdr3_nt: TGTGCCAGCAGTCCCACAGGTTCCCGCACCGGGGAGCTGTTTTTT; cdr3_aa: CASSPTGSRTGELFF
d_call: -; clone_size: -; v_call: TRBV6-5; j_call: TRBJ1-2; cdr3_nt: TGTGCCAGCAGTTTGAGCGGCCCCGGTGGCTACACCTTC; cdr3_aa: CASSLSGPGGYTF
d_call: -; clone_size: once; v_call: TRBV6-5; j_call: TRBJ2-5; cdr3_nt: TGTGCCAGCAGAGTACCGGGAGCAGGGTTGGAGACCCAGTACTTC; cdr3_aa: CASRVPGAGLETQYF
d_call: TRBD1; clone_size: -; v_call: TRBV4-1; j_call: TRBJ2-7; cdr3_nt: TGCGCCAGCAGCCAACGGGACAGGTCCTCCTACGAGCAGTACTTC; cdr3_aa: CASSQRDRSSYEQYF
d_call: -; clone_size: -; v_call: TRBV30; j_call: TRBJ2-3; cdr3_nt: TGTGCCTGGAGCCGGGACCTGCCACGGGATACGCAGTATTTT; cdr3_aa: CAWSRDLPRDTQYF
d_call: -; clone_size: -; v_call: TRBV19; j_call: TRBJ2-3; cdr3_nt: TGTGCCAGTAGTATGACATGGGGCAACACAGATACGCAGTATTTT; cdr3_aa: CASSMTWGNTDTQYF
d_call: -; clone_size: -; v_call: TRBV28; j_call: TRBJ1-2; cdr3_nt: TGTGCCAGCACACGGAAGGCCCCCTATGGCTACACCTTC; cdr3_aa: CASTRKAPYGYTF
d_call: -; clone_size: -; v_call: TRBV4-1; j_call: TRBJ1-2; cdr3_nt: TGCGCCAGCAGCGACCCAGGGCACGCTAACTATGGCTACACCTTC; cdr3_aa: CASSDPGHANYGYTF